The text below deals with one T cell receptor beta chain. This sample is drawn from a study of blood T cell repertoires in COVID-19. Authors' methods: From reference gene primer amplification, estimates of nucleated cell counts were derived. Sequencing used immunoSEQ multiplex PCR; TCRdb keeps in-frame clones, though not all of them. The V and J calls and clone size were taken over from that table, and D and trimming were inferred from the DNA. The top ten clones hold 4% to 5.5% of a sample with under 250,000 clones, roughly 80% of them seen once. Looked up from germline, CDR1 is KGHDR and CDR2 is SFDVKD. This CDR3 has 13 residues. V lost 4 bases and J lost 8, with 13 bases in between.

The chain combines TRBV24-1 with TRBJ1-2; D perhaps matches TRBD1 (6 bases). This clonotype was obtained from a man aged 45-60 years with active or convalescent COVID-19. What was sequenced was peripheral blood. The CDR3 reads CATSDRWTAGYTF. The CDR3 DNA is TGTGCCACCAGTGACCGTTGGACAGCCGGCTACACCTTC.